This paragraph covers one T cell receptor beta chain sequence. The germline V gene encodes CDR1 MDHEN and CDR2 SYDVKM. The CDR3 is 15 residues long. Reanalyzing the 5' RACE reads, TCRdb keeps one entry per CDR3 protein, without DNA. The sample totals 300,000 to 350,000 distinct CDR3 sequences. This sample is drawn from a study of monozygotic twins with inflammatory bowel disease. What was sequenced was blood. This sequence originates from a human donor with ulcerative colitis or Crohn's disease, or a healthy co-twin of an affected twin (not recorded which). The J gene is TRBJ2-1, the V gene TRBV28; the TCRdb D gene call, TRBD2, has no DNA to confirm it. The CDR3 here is CASTVAGRKINEQFF.